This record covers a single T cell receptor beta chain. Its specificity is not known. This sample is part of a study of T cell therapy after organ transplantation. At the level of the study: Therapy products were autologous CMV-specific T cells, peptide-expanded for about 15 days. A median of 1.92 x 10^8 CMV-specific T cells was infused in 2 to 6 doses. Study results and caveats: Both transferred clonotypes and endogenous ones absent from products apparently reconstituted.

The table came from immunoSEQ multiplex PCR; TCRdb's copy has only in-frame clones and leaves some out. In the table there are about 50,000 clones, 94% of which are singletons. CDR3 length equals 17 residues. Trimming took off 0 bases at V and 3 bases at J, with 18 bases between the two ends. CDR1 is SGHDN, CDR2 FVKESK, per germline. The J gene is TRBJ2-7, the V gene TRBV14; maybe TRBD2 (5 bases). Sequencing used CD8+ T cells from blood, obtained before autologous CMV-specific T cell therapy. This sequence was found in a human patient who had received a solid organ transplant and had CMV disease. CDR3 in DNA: TGTGCCAGCAGCCAAGATGGAGGACTCCCCACCAGCTACGAGCAGTACTTC. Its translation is CASSQDGGLPTSYEQYF.